This T cell receptor beta chain was obtained from a study of T cell repertoires in cytomegalovirus infection. Across the whole study: In the study, CMV epitopes included recently identified HLA-C-restricted and well-studied HLA-B-restricted ones. Evidence of both CMV infection and a matching HLA type came from public TCR beta signatures.

In its sample, this clonotype was seen a few times. The antigen remains unidentified. This CDR3 region has 11 residues. V was cut by 3 bases and J by 7 bases, with 6 bases left in between. Germline V gives CDR1 WNHNN, CDR2 SYGVQD (reference sequence). Overall study results and limits: Summed frequency of shared TCR beta families picked out CMV carriers who also had the relevant HLA. CMV-specific TCR beta clonotypes restricted by HLA-C dominated the ex vivo response.

TCRdb ran MiXCR on the reads and lists one entry per CDR3 protein. Of 700,000 to 900,000 distinct CDR3 sequences in the sample, 25% to 30% are singletons; the top ten hold roughly 14%. This sequence joins TRBV10-1 and TRBJ1-1; D ambiguous. This TCR was recovered from a human donor in good health (CMV status not recorded). Some clones in this sample may be carry-over from other donors' samples. Sequencing was performed on cultured CD8+ T cells from PBMCs, taken from culture after CMV antigen stimulation. CDR3 nucleotide sequence: TGCGCCAGCAGTGAAGGCGGTGAAGCTTTCTTT. Encoded protein: CASSEGGEAFF.